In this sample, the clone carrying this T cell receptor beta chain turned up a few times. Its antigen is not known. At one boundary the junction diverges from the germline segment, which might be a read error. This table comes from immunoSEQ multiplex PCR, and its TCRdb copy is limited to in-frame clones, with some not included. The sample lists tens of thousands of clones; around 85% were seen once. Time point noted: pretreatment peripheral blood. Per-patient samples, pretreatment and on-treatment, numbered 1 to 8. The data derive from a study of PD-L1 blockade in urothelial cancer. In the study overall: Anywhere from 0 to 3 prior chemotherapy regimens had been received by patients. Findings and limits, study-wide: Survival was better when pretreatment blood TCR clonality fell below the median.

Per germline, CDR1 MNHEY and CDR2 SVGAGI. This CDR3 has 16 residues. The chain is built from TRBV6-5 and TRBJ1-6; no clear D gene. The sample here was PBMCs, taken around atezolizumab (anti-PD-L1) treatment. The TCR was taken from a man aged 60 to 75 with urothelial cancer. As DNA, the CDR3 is TGTGCCAGCAGTTACGGAGGACTCTCCGATAATTCACCCCTCCACTTT. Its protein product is CASSYGGLSDNSPLHF.